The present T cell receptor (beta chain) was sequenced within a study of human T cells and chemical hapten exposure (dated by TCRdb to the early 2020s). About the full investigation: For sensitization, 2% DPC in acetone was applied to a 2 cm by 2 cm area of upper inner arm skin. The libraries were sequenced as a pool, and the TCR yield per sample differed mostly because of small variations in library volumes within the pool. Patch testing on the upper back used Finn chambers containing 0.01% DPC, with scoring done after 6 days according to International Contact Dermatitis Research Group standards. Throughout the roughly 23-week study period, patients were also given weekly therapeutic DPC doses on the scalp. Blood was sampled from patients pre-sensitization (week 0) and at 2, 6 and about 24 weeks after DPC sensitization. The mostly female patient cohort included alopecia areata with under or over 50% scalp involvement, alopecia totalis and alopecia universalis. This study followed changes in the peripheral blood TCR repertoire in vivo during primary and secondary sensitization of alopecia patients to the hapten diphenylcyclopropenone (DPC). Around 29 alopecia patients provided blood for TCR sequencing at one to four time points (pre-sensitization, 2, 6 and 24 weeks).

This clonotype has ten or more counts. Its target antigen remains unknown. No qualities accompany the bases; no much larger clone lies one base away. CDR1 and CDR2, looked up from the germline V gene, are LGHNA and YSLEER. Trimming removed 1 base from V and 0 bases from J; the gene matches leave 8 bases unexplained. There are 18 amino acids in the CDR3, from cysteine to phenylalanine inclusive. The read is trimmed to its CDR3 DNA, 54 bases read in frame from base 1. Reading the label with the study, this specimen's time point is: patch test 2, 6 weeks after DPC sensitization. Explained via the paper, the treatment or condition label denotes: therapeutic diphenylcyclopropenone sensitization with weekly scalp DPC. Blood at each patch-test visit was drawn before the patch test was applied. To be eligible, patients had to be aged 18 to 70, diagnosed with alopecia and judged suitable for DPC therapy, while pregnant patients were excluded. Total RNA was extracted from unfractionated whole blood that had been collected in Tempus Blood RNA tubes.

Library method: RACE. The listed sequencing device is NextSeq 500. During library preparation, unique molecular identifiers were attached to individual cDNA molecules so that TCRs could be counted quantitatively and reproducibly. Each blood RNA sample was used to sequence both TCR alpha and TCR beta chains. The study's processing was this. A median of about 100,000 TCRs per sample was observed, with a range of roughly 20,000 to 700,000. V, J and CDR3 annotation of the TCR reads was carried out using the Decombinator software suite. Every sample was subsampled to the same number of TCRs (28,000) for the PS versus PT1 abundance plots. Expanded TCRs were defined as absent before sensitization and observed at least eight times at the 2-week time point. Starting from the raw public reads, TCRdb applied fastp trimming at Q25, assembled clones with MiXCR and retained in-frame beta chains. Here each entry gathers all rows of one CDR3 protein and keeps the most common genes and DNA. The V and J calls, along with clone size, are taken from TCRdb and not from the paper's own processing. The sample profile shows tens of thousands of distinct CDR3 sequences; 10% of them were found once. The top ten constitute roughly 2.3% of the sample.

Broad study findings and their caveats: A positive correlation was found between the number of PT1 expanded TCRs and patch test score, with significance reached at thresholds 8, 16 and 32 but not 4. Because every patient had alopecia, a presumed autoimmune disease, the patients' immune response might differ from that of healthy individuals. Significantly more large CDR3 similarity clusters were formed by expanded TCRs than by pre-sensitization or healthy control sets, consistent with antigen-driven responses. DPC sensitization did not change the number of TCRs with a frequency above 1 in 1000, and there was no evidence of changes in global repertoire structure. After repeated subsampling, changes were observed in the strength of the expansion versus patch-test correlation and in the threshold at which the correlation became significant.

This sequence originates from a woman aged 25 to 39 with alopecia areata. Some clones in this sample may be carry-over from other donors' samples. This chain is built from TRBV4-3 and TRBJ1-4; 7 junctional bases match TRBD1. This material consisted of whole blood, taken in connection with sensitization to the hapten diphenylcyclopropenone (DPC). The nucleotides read TGCGCCAGCAGCCAAGCTTGGACAGGCGTCGCAACTAATGAAAAACTGTTTTTT. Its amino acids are CASSQAWTGVATNEKLFF.